This record looks at one TCR beta chain sequence and its context. CDR1 KGHSH and CDR2 LQKENI come from the germline V gene. This CDR3 is built from 13 residues. V lost 6 bases, J lost 4 bases, and 5 bases stayed unmatched. These data belong to a study of blood T cell repertoires in COVID-19. Looking at the study overall: Some COVID-19 samples were acute and others convalescent; all came from the United States, Italy and Spain.

Here immunoSEQ multiplex PCR was the method, and the copy in TCRdb shows in-frame clones only, minus some. Of 50,000 to 60,000 clones in the sample, about 83% were seen once. Sequenced sample: peripheral blood. The chain joins TRBV18 to TRBJ1-1; TRBD1 matches 7 bases. The clonotype originates from a man aged 35-49 years with acute or convalescent COVID-19. CDR3 sequence: CASSPTGITEAFF. The CDR3 nucleotides read TGTGCCAGCTCCCCGACAGGGATCACTGAAGCTTTCTTT.